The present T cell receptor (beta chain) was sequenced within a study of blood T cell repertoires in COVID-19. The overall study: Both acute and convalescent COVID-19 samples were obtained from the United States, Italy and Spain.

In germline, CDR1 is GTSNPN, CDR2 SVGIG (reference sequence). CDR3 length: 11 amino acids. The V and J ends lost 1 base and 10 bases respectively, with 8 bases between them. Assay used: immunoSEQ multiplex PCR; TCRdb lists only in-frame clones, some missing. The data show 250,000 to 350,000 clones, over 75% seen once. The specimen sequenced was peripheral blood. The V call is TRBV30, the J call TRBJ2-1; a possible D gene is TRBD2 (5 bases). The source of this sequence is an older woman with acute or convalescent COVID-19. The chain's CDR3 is CAWSGTEEQFF. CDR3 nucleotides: TGTGCCTGGAGTGGGACTGAGGAGCAGTTCTTC.